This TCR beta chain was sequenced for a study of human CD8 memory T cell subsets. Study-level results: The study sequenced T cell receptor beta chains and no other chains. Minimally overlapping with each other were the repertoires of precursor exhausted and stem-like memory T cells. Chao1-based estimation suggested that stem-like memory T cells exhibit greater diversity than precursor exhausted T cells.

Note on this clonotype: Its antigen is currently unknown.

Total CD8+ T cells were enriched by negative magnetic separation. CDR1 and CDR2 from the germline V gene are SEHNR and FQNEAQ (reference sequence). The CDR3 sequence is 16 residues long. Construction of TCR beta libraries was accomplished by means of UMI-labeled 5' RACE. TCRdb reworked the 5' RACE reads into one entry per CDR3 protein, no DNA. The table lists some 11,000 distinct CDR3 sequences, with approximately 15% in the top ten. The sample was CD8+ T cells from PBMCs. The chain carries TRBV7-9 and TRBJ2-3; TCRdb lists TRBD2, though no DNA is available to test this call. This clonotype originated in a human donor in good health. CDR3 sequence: CASSRTSGGSTDTQYF.